This TCR beta chain was sequenced in a study of human T cells and chemical hapten exposure. TCRdb independently ran MiXCR on the RACE reads; one entry per CDR3 protein. The table includes roughly 94,000 distinct CDR3 sequences, over 7.5% detected once. Time point described: patch test 2, 6 weeks after DPC sensitization. The treatment denotes: therapeutic diphenylcyclopropenone sensitization with weekly scalp DPC. There are 14 residues in the CDR3. The TCR originated in a middle-aged woman with alopecia areata. Some clones in this sample may be carry-over from other donors' samples. The sample in question was whole blood, obtained in connection with sensitization to the hapten diphenylcyclopropenone (DPC). The chain employs TRBV21-1 and TRBJ2-1; the table's D call of TRBD1 was not tested on the DNA. TRBV21-1 counts as a pseudogene. This CDR3 is CACSEGHCYNEQFF. The CDR3 DNA is TGTGCCTGCAGCGAGGGACATTGTTACAATGAGCAGTTCTTC.